Given below is one T cell receptor beta chain in context. Its antigen is unidentified. V was cut by 1 base and J by 3 bases, with 11 bases left in between. CDR3 length: 14 amino acids. The V gene's germline CDR1 is SGDLS and CDR2 YYNGEE. Use of 60 Vbeta and 13 Jbeta primers characterized the PCR. TCRdb's table, derived via immunoSEQ multiplex PCR, lists solely in-frame clones and lacks some. The sample includes around 200,000 clones, around 80% seen only once; the top ten take roughly 16%. The record originates from a study of cytomegalovirus exposure and HLA in healthy donors. The study's findings and limits: Associated with cytomegalovirus, according to the listing, were some 180 TCR beta chains.

This sequence originates from a man between 35 and 55 years old in good health and CMV-seronegative. The material sequenced was PBMCs. The chain recombines TRBV9 with TRBJ2-7; no firm D call. CDR3 bases: TGTGCCAGCAGCGTATCGTCGCGGAGCTACGAGCAGTACTTC. The encoded protein is CASSVSSRSYEQYF.